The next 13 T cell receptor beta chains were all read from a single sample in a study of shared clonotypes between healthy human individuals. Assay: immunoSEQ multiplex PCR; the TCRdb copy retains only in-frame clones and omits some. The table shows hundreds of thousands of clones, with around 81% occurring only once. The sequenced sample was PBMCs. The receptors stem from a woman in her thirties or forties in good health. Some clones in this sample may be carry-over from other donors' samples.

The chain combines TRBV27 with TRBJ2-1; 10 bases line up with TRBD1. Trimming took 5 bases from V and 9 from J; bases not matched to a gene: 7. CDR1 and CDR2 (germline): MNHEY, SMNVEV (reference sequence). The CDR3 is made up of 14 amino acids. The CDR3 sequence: CASSPTRTGGEQFF. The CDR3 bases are TGTGCCAGCAGTCCCACGAGGACAGGGGGTGAGCAGTTCTTC.

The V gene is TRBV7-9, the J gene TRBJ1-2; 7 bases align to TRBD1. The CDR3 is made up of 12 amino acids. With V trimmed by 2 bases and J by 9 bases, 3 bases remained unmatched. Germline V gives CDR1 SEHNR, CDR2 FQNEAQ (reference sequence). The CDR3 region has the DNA TGTGCCAGCAGCTTAACAGGGGATCGCTACACCTTC. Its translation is CASSLTGDRYTF.

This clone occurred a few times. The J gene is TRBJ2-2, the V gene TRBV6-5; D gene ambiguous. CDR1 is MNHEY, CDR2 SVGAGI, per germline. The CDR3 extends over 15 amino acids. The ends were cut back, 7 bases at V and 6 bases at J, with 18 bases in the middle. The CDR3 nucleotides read TGTGCCAGCACCCCCAGGCCGGGCGCGGCCGGGGAGCTGTTTTTT. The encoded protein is CASTPRPGAAGELFF.

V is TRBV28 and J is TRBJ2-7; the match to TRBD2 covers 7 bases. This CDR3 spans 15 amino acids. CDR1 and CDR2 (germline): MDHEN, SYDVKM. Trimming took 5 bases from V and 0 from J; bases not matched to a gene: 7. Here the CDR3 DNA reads TGTGCCAGCAGTGGGGGGGGACCGAGCTCCTACGAGCAGTACTTC. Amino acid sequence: CASSGGGPSSYEQYF.

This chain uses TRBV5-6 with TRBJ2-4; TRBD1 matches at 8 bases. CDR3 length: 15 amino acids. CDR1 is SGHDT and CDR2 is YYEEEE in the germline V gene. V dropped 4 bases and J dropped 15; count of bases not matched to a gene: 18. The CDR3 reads CASSLDWTGRSPVYF. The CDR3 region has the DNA TGTGCCAGCAGCCTAGACTGGACAGGGAGGTCCCCCGTGTACTTC.

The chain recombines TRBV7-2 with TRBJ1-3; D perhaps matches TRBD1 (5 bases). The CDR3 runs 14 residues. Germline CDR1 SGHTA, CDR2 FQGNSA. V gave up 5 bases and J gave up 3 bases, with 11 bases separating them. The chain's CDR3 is CASSATGRGNTIYF. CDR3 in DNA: TGTGCCAGCAGCGCCACGGGACGTGGAAACACCATATATTTT.

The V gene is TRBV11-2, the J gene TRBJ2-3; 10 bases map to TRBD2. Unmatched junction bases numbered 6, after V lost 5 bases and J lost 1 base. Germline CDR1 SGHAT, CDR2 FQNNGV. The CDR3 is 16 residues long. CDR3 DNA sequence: TGTGCCAGCAGCCGTGGACTAGCGGACGGCACAGATACGCAGTATTTT. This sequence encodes CASSRGLADGTDTQYF.

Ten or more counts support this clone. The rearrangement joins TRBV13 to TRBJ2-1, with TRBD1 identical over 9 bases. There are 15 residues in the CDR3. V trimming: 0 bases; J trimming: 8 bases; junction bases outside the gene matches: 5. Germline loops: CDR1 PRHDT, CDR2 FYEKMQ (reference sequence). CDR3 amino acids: CASSLGGQGLHEQFF. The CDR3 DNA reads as TGTGCCAGCAGCTTAGGGGGACAGGGTTTGCATGAGCAGTTCTTC.

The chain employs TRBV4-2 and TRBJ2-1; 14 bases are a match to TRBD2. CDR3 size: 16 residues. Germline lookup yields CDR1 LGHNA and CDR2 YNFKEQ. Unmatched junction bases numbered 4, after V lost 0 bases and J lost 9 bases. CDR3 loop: CASSQEGLAGVTEQFF. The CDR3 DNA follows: TGTGCCAGCAGCCAAGAGGGACTAGCGGGAGTCACTGAGCAGTTCTTC.

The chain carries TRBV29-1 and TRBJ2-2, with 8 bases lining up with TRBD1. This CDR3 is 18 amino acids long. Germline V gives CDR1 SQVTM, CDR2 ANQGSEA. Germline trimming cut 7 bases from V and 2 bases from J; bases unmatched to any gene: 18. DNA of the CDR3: TGCAGCGCCGAACTACCCTCTGACAGGGGCTACAACACCGGGGAGCTGTTTTTT. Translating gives CSAELPSDRGYNTGELFF.

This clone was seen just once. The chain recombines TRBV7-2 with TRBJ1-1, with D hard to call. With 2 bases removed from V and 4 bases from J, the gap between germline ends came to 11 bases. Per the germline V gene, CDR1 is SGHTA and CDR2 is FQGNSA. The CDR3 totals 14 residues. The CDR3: CASSLRPVGTEAFF. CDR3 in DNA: TGTGCCAGCAGCTTAAGGCCGGTTGGCACTGAAGCTTTCTTT.

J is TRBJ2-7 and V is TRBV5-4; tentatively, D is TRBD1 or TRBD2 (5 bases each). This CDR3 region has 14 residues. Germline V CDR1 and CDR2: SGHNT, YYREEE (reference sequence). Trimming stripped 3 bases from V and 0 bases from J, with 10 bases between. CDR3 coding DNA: TGTGCCAGCAGCTCCTGGGGGAGCTCCTACGAGCAGTACTTC. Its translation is CASSSWGSSYEQYF.

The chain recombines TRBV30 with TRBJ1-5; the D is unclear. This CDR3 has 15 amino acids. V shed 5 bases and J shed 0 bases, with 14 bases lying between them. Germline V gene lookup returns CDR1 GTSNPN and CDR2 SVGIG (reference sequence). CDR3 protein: CAWAASDYSNQPQHF. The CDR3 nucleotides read TGTGCCTGGGCCGCCTCAGATTATAGCAATCAGCCCCAGCATTTT.